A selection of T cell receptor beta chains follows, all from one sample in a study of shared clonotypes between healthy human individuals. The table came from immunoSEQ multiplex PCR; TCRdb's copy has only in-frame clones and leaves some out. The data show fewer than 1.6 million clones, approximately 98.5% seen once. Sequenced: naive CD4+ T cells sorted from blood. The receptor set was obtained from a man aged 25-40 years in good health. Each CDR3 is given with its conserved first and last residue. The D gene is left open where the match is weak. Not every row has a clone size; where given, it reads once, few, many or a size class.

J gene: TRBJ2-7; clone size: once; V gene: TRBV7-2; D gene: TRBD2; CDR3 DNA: TGTGCCAGCAGCTTAGAGGCTAGCGGTCCCTACGAGCAGTACTTC; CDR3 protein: CASSLEASGPYEQYF
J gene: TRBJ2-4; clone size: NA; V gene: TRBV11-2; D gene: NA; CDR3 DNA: TGTGCCAGCCGATCGCTAGCCAAAAACATTCAGTACTTC; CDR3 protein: CASRSLAKNIQYF
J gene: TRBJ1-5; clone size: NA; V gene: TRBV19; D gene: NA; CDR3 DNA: TGTGCCAGTAGTATAGTTGGTCCGACAGACCACTTACCCCAGCATTTT; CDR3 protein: CASSIVGPTDHLPQHF
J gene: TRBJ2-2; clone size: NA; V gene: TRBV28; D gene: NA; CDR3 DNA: TGTGCCAGCAGTTTGGTGGGTCCCGGGGAGCTGTTTTTT; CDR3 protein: CASSLVGPGELFF
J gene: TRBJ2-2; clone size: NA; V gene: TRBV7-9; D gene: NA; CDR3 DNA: TGTGCCAGCAGCCGCAGGACAGCCGGACTGCACACCGGGGAGCTGTTTTTT; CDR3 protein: CASSRRTAGLHTGELFF
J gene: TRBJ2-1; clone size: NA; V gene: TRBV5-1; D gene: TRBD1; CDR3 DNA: TGCGCCAGCAGCGACAGGGTATACAATGAGCAGTTCTTC; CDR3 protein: CASSDRVYNEQFF
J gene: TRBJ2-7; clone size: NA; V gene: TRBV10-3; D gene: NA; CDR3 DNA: TGTGCCATCAGTTCTGAGTATGCTTACGAGCAGTACTTC; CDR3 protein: CAISSEYAYEQYF
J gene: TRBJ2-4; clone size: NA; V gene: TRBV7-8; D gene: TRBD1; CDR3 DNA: TGTGCCAGCAGCCCCGAGGACAGGGAAAACATTCAGTACTTC; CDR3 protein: CASSPEDRENIQYF
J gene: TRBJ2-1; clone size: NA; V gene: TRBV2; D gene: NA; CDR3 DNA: TGTGCCACTAGCGTTAGCTCCTACAATGAGCAGTTCTTC; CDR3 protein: CATSVSSYNEQFF
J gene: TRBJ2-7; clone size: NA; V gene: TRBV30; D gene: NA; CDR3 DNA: TGTGCCTGGAGTGTAGGAGCGCCAACGCAGTACTTC; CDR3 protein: CAWSVGAPTQYF
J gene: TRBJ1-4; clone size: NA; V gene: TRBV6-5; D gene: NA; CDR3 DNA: TGTGCCAGCACCCATTTCGGGGGCGGAAATGAAAAACTGTTTTTT; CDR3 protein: CASTHFGGGNEKLFF
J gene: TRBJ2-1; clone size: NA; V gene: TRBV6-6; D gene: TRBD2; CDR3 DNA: TGTGCCAGCATTCCGGGACTAGCGGGAGAGGGCAATGAGCAGTTCTTC; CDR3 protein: CASIPGLAGEGNEQFF
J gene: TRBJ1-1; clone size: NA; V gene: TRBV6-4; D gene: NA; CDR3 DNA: TGTGCCAGCAGTACATTCGGTGTGAACACTGAAGCTTTCTTT; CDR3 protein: CASSTFGVNTEAFF
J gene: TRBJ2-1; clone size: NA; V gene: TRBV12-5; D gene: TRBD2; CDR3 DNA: TGTGCTAGTGGTACCGGGACAGGAGGACTAGCGGAACACAATGAGCAGTTCTTC; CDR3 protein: CASGTGTGGLAEHNEQFF
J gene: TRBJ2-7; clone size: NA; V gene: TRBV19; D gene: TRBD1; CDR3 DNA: TGTGCCAGTAGCGACAGGGGGCGGGGGTCGAGCTACGAGCAGTACTTC; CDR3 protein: CASSDRGRGSSYEQYF
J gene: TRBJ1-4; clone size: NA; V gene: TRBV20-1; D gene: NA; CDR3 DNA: TGCAGTGCTAGAATGTATGAAAAACTGTTTTTT; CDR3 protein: CSARMYEKLFF
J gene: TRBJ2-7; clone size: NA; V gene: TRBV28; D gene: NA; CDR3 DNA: TGTGCCAGCAGCCCGGGGGCCGGTCCTTACTACGAGCAGTACTTC; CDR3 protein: CASSPGAGPYYEQYF
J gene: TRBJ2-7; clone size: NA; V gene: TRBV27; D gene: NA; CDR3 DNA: TGTGCCAGCAGTTACGGACGGACCTACGAGCAGTACTTC; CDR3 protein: CASSYGRTYEQYF
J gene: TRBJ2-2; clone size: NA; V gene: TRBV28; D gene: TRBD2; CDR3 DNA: TGTGCCAGCTTCGGACGGGAGGGGAACACCGGGGAGCTGTTTTTT; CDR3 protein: CASFGREGNTGELFF
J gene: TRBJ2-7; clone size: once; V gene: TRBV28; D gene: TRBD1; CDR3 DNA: TGTGCCAGCAGTCACCCAACAGGGGGGCGGTACGAGCAGTACTTC; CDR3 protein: CASSHPTGGRYEQYF
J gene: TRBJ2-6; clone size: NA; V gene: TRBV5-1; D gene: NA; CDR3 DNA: TGCGCCAGCAGCTTTGACTCTGGGGCCAACGTCCTGACTTTC; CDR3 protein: CASSFDSGANVLTF
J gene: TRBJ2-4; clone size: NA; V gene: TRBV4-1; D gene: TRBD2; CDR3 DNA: TGCGCCAGCAGCCAAGAACTCGGGGGGGCGGCACTAGCCAAAAACATTCAGTACTTC; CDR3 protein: CASSQELGGAALAKNIQYF
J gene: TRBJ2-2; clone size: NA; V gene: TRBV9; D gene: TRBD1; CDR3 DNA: TGTGCCAGCAGCGTCGGGACAGGGGGGTACACCGGGGAGCTGTTTTTT; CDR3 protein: CASSVGTGGYTGELFF
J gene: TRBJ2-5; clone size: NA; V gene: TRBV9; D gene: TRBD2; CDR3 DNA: TGTGCCAGCAGCGTAGTAGCGGGAGGCCAGACCCAGTACTTC; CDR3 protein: CASSVVAGGQTQYF
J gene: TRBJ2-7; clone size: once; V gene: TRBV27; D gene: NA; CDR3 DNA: TGTGCCAGCAGTTTCATCGGGCTCCACTCCTACGAGCAGTACTTC; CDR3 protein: CASSFIGLHSYEQYF